One T cell receptor (beta chain) is described in this entry. It has no known antigen specificity. No base qualities exist here, and no much larger clone lies one base off it. The junction shows trimming of 3 bases on V and 0 bases on J, plus 12 bases between the germline ends. The CDR1 and CDR2 encoded by the germline V gene are KGHSH and LQKENI. Reading from cysteine to phenylalanine, the CDR3 counts 16 amino acids. Kept here is only the CDR3 DNA, which spans 48 bases and is read in frame from base 1. This sample is drawn from a study of T cell changes during pregnancy in multiple sclerosis (dated by TCRdb to between 2018 and 2021). Notes on the research overall: Changes in the T cell repertoire over the course of pregnancy were examined in this study in women with multiple sclerosis.

The library was obtained by the immunoSEQ multiplex PCR assay. Here the immuneACCESS table is served through TCRdb, limited to in-frame sequences with V and J called. Missing clones are a known gap in these copies; in checked studies unresolved V genes cover under half, and the rest lacks a known reason. The sample includes 58,000 or so clones, with approximately 90% observed a single time. The ten largest clones capture around 0.38% of the sample. The sample consisted of CD4+ T cells from peripheral blood mononuclear cells, taken in the third trimester of pregnancy. The receptor's source is a female donor with multiple sclerosis, enrolled in a pregnancy study. Recombination connected TRBV18 to TRBJ1-3; the D gene remains uncertain. The CDR3 here reads CASSPSTETSGNTIYF. The DNA sequence follows: TGTGCCAGCTCACCCTCGACTGAGACCTCTGGAAACACCATATATTTT.